The 21 T cell receptor beta chains below come from one sample, sequenced in a study of shared clonotypes between healthy human individuals. Profiling relied on immunoSEQ multiplex PCR, and the TCRdb table lists in-frame clones only, not all of them. The table records around 600,000 clones, around 97% of them present only once. The sequencing input was naive CD4+ T cells sorted from blood. Subset indicated: CD45RA+ positively selected. The receptors shown here come from a woman between 25 and 40 years old in good health.

The V and J genes are TRBV18 and TRBJ1-5; 9 bases fit TRBD1. V lost 3 bases, J lost 7 bases, and 13 bases stayed unmatched. The V gene's germline CDR1 is KGHSH and CDR2 LQKENI. There are 17 residues in the CDR3. The CDR3 DNA reads as TGTGCCAGCTCACCTAGGGCGGACGATACAGGGGGCCAGCCCCAGCATTTT. It codes for CASSPRADDTGGQPQHF.

The chain is built from TRBV7-7 and TRBJ2-2; TRBD1 aligns across 8 bases. The CDR3 loop spans 16 amino acids. V shed 8 bases, J shed 2 bases, and the junction held 10 bases outside the gene matches. CDR1 and CDR2 (germline): SSHAT, FNYEAQ (reference sequence). The CDR3 here is CASSSGGPGNTGELFF. For the CDR3, the DNA is TGTGCCAGCTCCTCAGGGGGCCCCGGAAACACCGGGGAGCTGTTTTTT.

The chain employs TRBV28 and TRBJ2-2; tentatively, D is TRBD1 (5 bases). Germline V gene data show CDR1 as MDHEN and CDR2 as SYDVKM. The CDR3 totals 15 residues. V lost 6 bases and J 1 base, leaving 12 bases between the germline ends. The CDR3 reads CASRGRAENTGELFF. As DNA, the CDR3 is TGTGCCAGCAGAGGCAGGGCAGAGAACACCGGGGAGCTGTTTTTT.

V gene TRBV28 combines with J gene TRBJ2-7; 10 bases map to TRBD1. V lost 8 bases, J lost 5 bases, and 12 bases stayed unmatched. Per the germline V gene, CDR1 is MDHEN and CDR2 is SYDVKM. The CDR3 contains 15 residues. Here the CDR3 reads CASLVAGQGFNEQYF. The DNA of the CDR3 is TGTGCCAGCCTAGTAGCGGGACAGGGGTTCAACGAGCAGTACTTC.

The chain employs TRBV7-3 and TRBJ2-2; 9 bases line up with TRBD1. V gave up 3 bases and J gave up 2 bases; unmatched junction bases: 4. CDR3 length equals 16 residues. Germline CDR1 is SGHTA and CDR2 is FQGTGA. The CDR3 nucleotides read TGTGCCAGCAGCTTGACGGGACAGGGCAACACCGGGGAGCTGTTTTTT. Encoded protein: CASSLTGQGNTGELFF.

The chain carries TRBV7-9 and TRBJ1-3; tentative D call: TRBD1 (5 bases). This CDR3 is built from 17 residues. The germline CDR1 and CDR2 sequences are SEHNR and FQNEAQ (reference sequence). The V end lost 5 bases, the J end lost 0 bases, and 17 bases lay between the germline ends. CDR3 in amino acids: CASSKLGPIPSGNTIYF. In DNA, the CDR3 is TGTGCCAGCAGCAAACTGGGACCTATTCCCTCTGGAAACACCATATATTTT.

CDR3 coding DNA: TGTGCCAGCAGTTACTCCGGGGGGAGCGACACCGGGGAGCTGTTTTTT. Its translation is CASSYSGGSDTGELFF. This chain links TRBV6-5 with TRBJ2-2; 7 bases are shared with TRBD2. V shed 0 bases and J 3 bases; nucleotides not matched to a gene: 4. Germline V gene data show CDR1 as MNHEY and CDR2 as SVGAGI. This CDR3 spans 16 amino acids.

The chain employs TRBV28 and TRBJ1-2; TRBD1 agrees at 7 bases. The ends lost 5 bases at V and 4 bases at J; junction bases unmatched: 7. CDR1 and CDR2 (germline): MDHEN, SYDVKM. This CDR3 has 14 amino acids. The CDR3 coding sequence is TGTGCCAGCAGTGCCCCGGGACAGCTCTATGGCTACACCTTC. Translation gives CASSAPGQLYGYTF.

The chain combines TRBV5-4 with TRBJ1-5; D unclear. Germline V gives CDR1 SGHNT, CDR2 YYREEE (reference sequence). CDR3 length: 14 residues. V gave up 0 bases and J gave up 2 bases, with 6 bases separating them. The CDR3 spells CASSLASGNQPQHF. The DNA for the CDR3 is TGTGCCAGCAGCTTGGCCTCGGGCAATCAGCCCCAGCATTTT. Full variable domain (remainder filled in from reference TRBV5-4 and TRBJ1-5): ETGVTQSPTHLIKTRGQQVTLRCSSQSGHNTVSWYQQALGQGPQFIFQYYREEENGRGNFPPRFSGLQFPNYSSELNVNALELDDSALYLCASSLASGNQPQHFGDGTRLSIL.

This chain links TRBV19 with TRBJ2-2; D is ambiguous. The CDR3 is 17 amino acids. CDR1 LNHDA and CDR2 SQIVND come from the germline V gene (reference sequence). Trimming cost V 2 bases and J 0 bases, with 13 bases left between them. The CDR3 bases are TGTGCCAGTAGTATAAGCGTGGGCAGAGCGAACACCGGGGAGCTGTTTTTT. The encoded protein is CASSISVGRANTGELFF.

The J gene is TRBJ1-1, the V gene TRBV6-6; D is uncertain. The CDR3 consists of 14 residues. The V end lost 0 bases, the J end lost 4 bases, and 9 bases lay between the germline ends. The germline V gene has CDR1 MNHNY and CDR2 SVGAGI (reference sequence). CDR3 bases: TGTGCCAGCAGTTACTCGCGGGGAAGCACTGAAGCTTTCTTT. This encodes CASSYSRGSTEAFF.

The chain is built from TRBV11-2 and TRBJ2-2; D may be TRBD1 or TRBD2 (5 bases each). The CDR3 covers 15 residues. Trimming removed 7 bases at V and 4 bases at J, with 16 bases between. Germline CDR1 reads SGHAT; CDR2 reads FQNNGV. CDR3 region: CASNPQAGTTGELFF. CDR3 sequence (DNA): TGTGCCAGCAACCCACAAGCAGGGACCACCGGGGAGCTGTTTTTT. Full variable domain (missing parts from reference TRBV11-2 and TRBJ2-2): EAGVAQSPRYKIIEKRQSVAFWCNPISGHATLYWYQQILGQGPKLLIQFQNNGVVDDSQLPKDRFSAERLKGVDSTLKIQPAKLEDSAVYLCASNPQAGTTGELFFGEGSRLTVL.

The chain has TRBV30 and TRBJ1-6, with a tentative D call TRBD1 (5 bases). CDR3 length: 12 residues. V was clipped by 4 bases and J by 8 bases, with 9 bases between them. Germline loops: CDR1 GTSNPN, CDR2 SVGIG (reference sequence). The DNA of the CDR3 is TGTGCCTGGACCAGGGTTCATTCACCCCTCCACTTT. As protein: CAWTRVHSPLHF. Full variable domain (remainder filled in from reference TRBV30 and TRBJ1-6): SQTIHQWPATLVQPVGSPLSLECTVEGTSNPNLYWYRQAAGRGLQLLFYSVGIGQISSEVPQNLSASRPQDRQFILSSKKLLLSDSGFYLCAWTRVHSPLHFGNGTRLTVT.

The chain has TRBV19 and TRBJ2-1; D is ambiguous. The CDR3 runs to 15 residues. The V gene's germline CDR1 is LNHDA and CDR2 SQIVND (reference sequence). V lost 7 bases to trimming and J lost 1 base, with 14 bases between them. The CDR3 DNA follows: TGTGCCAGTAAATTCGGGCGTGGGTCCTACAATGAGCAGTTCTTC. Translated: CASKFGRGSYNEQFF.

This sequence joins TRBV14 and TRBJ2-3; 10 positions match TRBD2. The J segment lost 8 bases and the V segment lost 0 bases, leaving 8 bases of the junction unmatched. Germline CDR1 and CDR2: SGHDN and FVKESK. CDR3 length: 16 amino acids. CDR3 in amino acids: CASSQDNLAGVRTQYF. CDR3 sequence (DNA): TGTGCCAGCAGCCAAGATAATCTAGCGGGAGTCCGTACGCAGTATTTT.

V gene TRBV28 combines with J gene TRBJ2-7; D may be TRBD1 or TRBD2 (5 bases each). CDR1 and CDR2 from the germline V gene are MDHEN and SYDVKM. There are 12 residues in the CDR3. Trimming cost V 6 bases and J 4 bases, with 10 bases left between them. The DNA for the CDR3 is TGTGCCAGCAGGCAGAGGGGATACGAGCAGTACTTC. Protein: CASRQRGYEQYF.

The CDR3 is CAWSGRTGGSEQYF. The CDR3 coding sequence is TGTGCCTGGAGTGGGAGGACAGGGGGCAGCGAGCAGTACTTC. V and J are TRBV30 and TRBJ2-7; the match to TRBD1 covers 11 bases. Germline trimming cut 1 base from V and 6 bases from J; bases unmatched to any gene: 5. The CDR3 has 14 amino acids. Germline loops: CDR1 GTSNPN, CDR2 SVGIG (reference sequence).

The chain links TRBV27 to TRBJ1-2; possible D gene TRBD1, 6 bases. Germline CDR1 and CDR2: MNHEY and SMNVEV (reference sequence). The V gene lost 6 bases and the J gene lost 4 bases, with 15 bases spanning the gap. The CDR3 consists of 14 residues. The CDR3 here is CASSSQTGFYGYTF. CDR3 DNA: TGTGCCAGCAGCTCTCAGACAGGCTTCTATGGCTACACCTTC.

The chain employs TRBV5-1 and TRBJ2-4; the D is unclear. The closer fit of TRBJ2-5 to the DNA end suggests the J call may be wrong. Germline CDR1 reads SGHRS; CDR2 reads YFSETQ. CDR3 length: 10 amino acids. In nucleotides, the CDR3 is TGCGCCAGCAGCTTGCTGACCCAGTACTTC. Protein sequence: CASSLLTQYF.

The rearrangement joins TRBV28 to TRBJ2-5; 8 bases are a match to TRBD1. The J call may be faulty, since TRBJ2-7 better matches the DNA end. Germline loops: CDR1 MDHEN, CDR2 SYDVKM. There are 12 residues in the CDR3. The CDR3 DNA reads TGTGCCAGTACTCAACAGGGGGACGAGCAGTACTTC. Its translation: CASTQQGDEQYF.

The chain combines TRBV5-4 with TRBJ2-7; maybe TRBD1 (6 bases). CDR1 is SGHNT and CDR2 is YYREEE in the germline V gene (reference sequence). The V gene lost 3 bases and the J gene lost 3 bases, with 13 bases spanning the gap. The CDR3 length is 14 residues. CDR3 region: CASSSKQGHYEQYF. Here the CDR3 DNA reads TGTGCCAGCAGCTCTAAACAGGGCCACTACGAGCAGTACTTC.